This T cell receptor (beta chain) was recovered during a study of T-cell memory formation after mild COVID-19. Concerning this clonotype itself: Its cognate antigen is unknown.

Germline V gene data show CDR1 as DFQATT and CDR2 as SNEGSKA (reference sequence). With 7 bases clipped from V and 0 bases from J, the junction kept 9 bases outside the gene matches. CDR3 size: 16 residues. TCR alpha and TCR beta cDNA libraries carrying sample barcodes and UMIs came from 5'RACE with constant-segment primers. TCRdb passed the 5' RACE reads through MiXCR, listing each CDR3 protein once. The data show fewer than 700,000 distinct CDR3 sequences, roughly 18% seen once. The study's findings and limits: Day 15 to 85 contracting clones showed balanced CD4/CD8; day 15 to 37 expanders favored CD4+.

Sequencing used PBMCs or a T cell subset sorted from them (not recorded which). The receptor's source is an adult woman who had mild COVID-19 (a few samples of this study predate the infection). Cell type and time point are not known. This chain joins TRBV20-1 and TRBJ2-6; 7 bases align to TRBD1. This chain's CDR3 is CSVTTGISSGANVLTF. As DNA, the CDR3 is TGCAGTGTCACGACAGGGATTAGCTCTGGGGCCAACGTCCTGACTTTC.